This T cell receptor beta chain derives from a study of blood T cell repertoires in COVID-19. About the research overall: Samples came from the United States, Italy and Spain, spanning acute and convalescent COVID-19. T cells, B-cell-depleted T cells, or PBMCs provided the cDNA or gDNA that served as material.

The CDR3 loop spans 15 amino acids. Germline CDR1 GTSNPN, CDR2 SVGIG (reference sequence). V was cut by 0 bases and J by 8 bases, with 16 bases left in between. Enrolled during active infection, Seattle patients were then followed longitudinally. Authors' methods: Amplified reference gene primers provided the basis for estimating nucleated cell counts. Libraries were prepared by immunoSEQ multiplex PCR; TCRdb keeps only in-frame clonotypes and omits some of them. For V, J and clone size, that table is used; D and trimming come from the DNA. There are around 310,000 clones in the sample; nearly 90% occur only once, and around 0.98% lies in the top ten.

The chain joins TRBV30 to TRBJ1-4; a possible D gene is TRBD1 (5 bases). This TCR was sampled from a woman aged 40-49 years with COVID-19, enrolled during active disease. The sample comprised peripheral blood. The CDR3 spells CAWSVPGDGGEKLFF. CDR3 nucleotide sequence: TGTGCCTGGAGTGTACCGGGGGACGGAGGGGAAAAACTGTTTTTT. The entire variable domain, with the rest obtained from reference TRBV30 and TRBJ1-4, is as follows: SQTIHQWPATLVQPVGSPLSLECTVEGTSNPNLYWYRQAAGRGLQLLFYSVGIGQISSEVPQNLSASRPQDRQFILSSKKLLLSDSGFYLCAWSVPGDGGEKLFFGSGTQLSVL.